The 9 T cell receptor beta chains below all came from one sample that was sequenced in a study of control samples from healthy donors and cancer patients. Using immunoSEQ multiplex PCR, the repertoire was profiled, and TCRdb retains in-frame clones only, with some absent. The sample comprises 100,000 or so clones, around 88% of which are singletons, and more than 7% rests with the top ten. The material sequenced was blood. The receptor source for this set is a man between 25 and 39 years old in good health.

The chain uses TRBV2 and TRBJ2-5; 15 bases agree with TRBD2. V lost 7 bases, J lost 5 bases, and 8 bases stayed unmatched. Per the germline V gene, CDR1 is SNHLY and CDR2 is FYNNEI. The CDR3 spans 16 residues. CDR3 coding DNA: TGTGCCAGCACCTTGGGACTAGCGGGGGGTCGGGAGACCCAGTACTTC. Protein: CASTLGLAGGRETQYF.

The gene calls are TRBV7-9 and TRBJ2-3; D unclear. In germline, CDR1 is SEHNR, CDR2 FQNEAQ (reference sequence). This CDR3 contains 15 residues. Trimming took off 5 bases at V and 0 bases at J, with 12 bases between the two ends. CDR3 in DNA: TGTGCCAGCAGCATCGACTTGACTAGCACAGATACGCAGTATTTT. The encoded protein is CASSIDLTSTDTQYF.

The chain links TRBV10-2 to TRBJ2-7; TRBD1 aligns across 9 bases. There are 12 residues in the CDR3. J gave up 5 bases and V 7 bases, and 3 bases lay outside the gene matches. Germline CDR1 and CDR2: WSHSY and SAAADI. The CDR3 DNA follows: TGCGCCAGCAAAACAGGGGGCAACGAGCAGTACTTC. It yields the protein CASKTGGNEQYF.

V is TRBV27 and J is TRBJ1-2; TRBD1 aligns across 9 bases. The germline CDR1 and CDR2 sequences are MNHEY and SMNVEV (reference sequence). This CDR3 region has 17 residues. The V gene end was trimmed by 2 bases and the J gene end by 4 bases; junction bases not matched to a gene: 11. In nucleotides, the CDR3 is TGTGCCAGCAGTTTAAAAGGGACAGGGAGAGGGGCCTATGGCTACACCTTC. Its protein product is CASSLKGTGRGAYGYTF.

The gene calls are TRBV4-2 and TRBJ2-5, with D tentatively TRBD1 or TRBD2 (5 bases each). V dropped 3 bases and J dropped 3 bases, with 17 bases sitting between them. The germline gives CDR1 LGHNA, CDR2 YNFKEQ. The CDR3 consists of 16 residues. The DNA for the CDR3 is TGTGCCAGCAGCCACGGACGGGACCCCGAGGAAGAGACCCAGTACTTC. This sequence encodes CASSHGRDPEEETQYF.

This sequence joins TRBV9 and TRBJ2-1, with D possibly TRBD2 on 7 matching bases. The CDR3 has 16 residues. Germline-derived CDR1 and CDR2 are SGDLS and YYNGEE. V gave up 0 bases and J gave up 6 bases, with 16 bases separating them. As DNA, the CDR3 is TGTGCCAGCAGCGTAGAGGGGGGGACAATGAGCAATGAGCAGTTCTTC. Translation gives CASSVEGGTMSNEQFF.

The CDR3 reads CASRQNRGSSGNTIYF. The CDR3 nucleotides read TGTGCCAGTAGGCAAAACAGGGGGAGCTCTGGAAACACCATATATTTT. This sequence joins TRBV19 and TRBJ1-3; 8 positions match TRBD1. J gave up 0 bases and V 6 bases, and 7 bases lay outside the gene matches. The germline V gene has CDR1 LNHDA and CDR2 SQIVND (reference sequence). CDR3 length: 16 residues.

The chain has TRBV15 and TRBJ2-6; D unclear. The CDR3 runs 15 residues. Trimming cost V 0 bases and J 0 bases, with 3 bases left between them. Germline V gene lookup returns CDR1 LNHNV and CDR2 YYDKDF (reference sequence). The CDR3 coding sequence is TGTGCCACCAGCAGAGACACCTCTGGGGCCAACGTCCTGACTTTC. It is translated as CATSRDTSGANVLTF.

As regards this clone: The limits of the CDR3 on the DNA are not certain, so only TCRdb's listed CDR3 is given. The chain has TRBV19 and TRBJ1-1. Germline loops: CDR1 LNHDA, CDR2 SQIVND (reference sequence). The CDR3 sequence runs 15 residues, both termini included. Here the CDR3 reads CASTSVASMNTEAFF.